The T cell receptor (beta chain) described here comes from a study of OX40 agonist ivuxolimab in advanced cancers. Study information: Hepatocellular carcinoma, melanoma, renal cell or head and neck cancer occurred in dose-escalation patients. Previous treatment with anti-PD-1, anti-PD-L1 or anti-CTLA-4 therapy was allowed; approximately 40% had received some.

Trimming pared 4 bases from V and 10 bases from J, leaving 14 bases between. The germline V gene has CDR1 LGHNA and CDR2 YNFKEQ. The CDR3 contains 13 residues. Measured with immunoSEQ multiplex PCR; TCRdb has only the in-frame clones, and not every one. This table has roughly 80,000 clones, more than 80% appearing once. Autoimmune disease history or systemic immunosuppression barred patients. The material was CD4+ or CD8+ T cells sorted from blood, obtained in a trial of the OX40 agonist ivuxolimab. The chain joins TRBV4-2 to TRBJ2-1; no definite D call. The sequence was obtained from an adult with an advanced solid tumor such as melanoma, head and neck, liver or kidney cancer. Here the CDR3 reads CASSPQTLGEQFF. In nucleotides, the CDR3 is TGTGCCAGCAGCCCGCAGACTCTGGGAGAGCAGTTCTTC.